This T cell receptor (beta chain) is from a study of T-cell reconstitution after alpha-beta-depleted transplantation in children. Preparation of the TCRbeta library was carried out with unique molecular identifiers. TCRdb fed the PCR reads into MiXCR, producing one record per CDR3 protein. Of about 610,000 distinct CDR3 sequences listed, roughly a tenth are singletons. The table lists this clonotype with many counts. The sample was PBMCs from the stem cell graft donor, taken from the stem cell graft. This sequence was found in a human donor who donated a stem cell graft to a child with acute myeloid leukemia.

The CDR3, as DNA: TGTGCCACGGGACTCAGGGGGACTAGATACAATGAGCAGTTCTTC. Amino acid sequence: CATGLRGTRYNEQFF. The rearrangement links TRBV24-1 to TRBJ2-1; the D gene is possibly TRBD2 (8 bases). Germline assignment: CDR1 KGHDR and CDR2 SFDVKD. The ends were cut back, 10 bases at V and 4 bases at J, with 19 bases in the middle. This CDR3 is 15 amino acids long.